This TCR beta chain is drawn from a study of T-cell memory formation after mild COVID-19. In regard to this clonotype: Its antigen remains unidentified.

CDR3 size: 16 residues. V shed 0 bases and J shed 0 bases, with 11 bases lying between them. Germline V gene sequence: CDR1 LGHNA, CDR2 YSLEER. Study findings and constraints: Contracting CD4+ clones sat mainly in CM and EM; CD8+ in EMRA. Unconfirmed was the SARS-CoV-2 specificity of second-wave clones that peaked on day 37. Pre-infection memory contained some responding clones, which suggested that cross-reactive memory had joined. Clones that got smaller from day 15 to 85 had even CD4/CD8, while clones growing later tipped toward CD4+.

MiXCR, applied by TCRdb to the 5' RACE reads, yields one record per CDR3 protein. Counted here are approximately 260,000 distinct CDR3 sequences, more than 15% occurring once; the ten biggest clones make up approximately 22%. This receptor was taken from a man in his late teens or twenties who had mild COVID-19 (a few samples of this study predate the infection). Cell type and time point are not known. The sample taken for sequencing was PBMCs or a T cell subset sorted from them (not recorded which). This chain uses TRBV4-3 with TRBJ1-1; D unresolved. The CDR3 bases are TGCGCCAGCAGCCAAGAAGCAAGGGTAATGAACACTGAAGCTTTCTTT. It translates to CASSQEARVMNTEAFF.